The entry below describes one T cell receptor (beta chain). Stated time point: after dendritic cell vaccination, including at tumor progression/relapse. The sample comes from a study of glioma-infiltrating T cells after dendritic cell vaccination. This CDR3 has 17 amino acids. Germline assignment: CDR1 SGDLS and CDR2 YYNGEE. V shed 4 bases, J shed 3 bases, and the junction held 13 bases outside the gene matches. TCRdb's copy holds only in-frame clones and misses some; the assay was immunoSEQ multiplex PCR. The sample carries tens of thousands of clones, about four fifths recorded once. This receptor was identified in a human donor with glioblastoma. The sample in question was blood, obtained after dendritic cell vaccination. The chain uses TRBV9 and TRBJ2-5; 9 bases fit TRBD2. CDR3 in amino acids: CASSPRPVGGGEETQYF. CDR3 coding DNA: TGTGCCAGCAGCCCCAGACCCGTCGGCGGGGGGGAAGAGACCCAGTACTTC.